This T cell receptor beta chain was found in a study of T cell changes during pregnancy in multiple sclerosis. Sequencing used immunoSEQ multiplex PCR; TCRdb keeps in-frame clones, though not all of them. Here the sample spans about 110,000 clones, about 93% being singletons. Germline assignment: CDR1 SGDLS and CDR2 YYNGEE. The CDR3 loop spans 14 amino acids. The V and J ends lost 3 bases and 8 bases, in that order; junction bases with no gene match: 7. The chain carries TRBV9 and TRBJ1-4; 7 nucleotides line up with TRBD1. The sequence was obtained from a female donor with multiple sclerosis, enrolled in a pregnancy study. Sequencing was performed on peripheral blood, taken in the third trimester of pregnancy. The CDR3 reads CASSAQGRGEKLFF. CDR3 in DNA: TGTGCCAGCAGCGCACAGGGGCGAGGAGAAAAACTGTTTTTT.